One and the same sample provided the 5 T cell receptor beta chains below, sequenced in a study of blood T cell repertoires in COVID-19 (dated by TCRdb to about 2020). Libraries were prepared through the immunoSEQ multiplex PCR assay. As stored in TCRdb, this immuneACCESS dataset retains in-frame rearrangements with V and J assigned. A fraction of the clones does not appear; measured against another copy, unresolved V genes explain less than half of the discrepancy, and the remainder lacks a known reason. A total of some 200,000 clones appear in this sample, roughly 80% of them only once. Around 9.3% of the sample belongs to the ten largest clones. Sequencing was done on a sample of peripheral blood. The receptors come from a woman of 80 years or more with acute or convalescent COVID-19.

The chain links TRBV4-3 to TRBJ1-5, with D perhaps TRBD1 (6 bases). The V gene's germline CDR1 is LGHNA and CDR2 YSLEER. The V and J ends lost 1 base and 5 bases respectively, with 12 bases between them. The CDR3 runs to 15 residues. The CDR3: CASSQVTGNHQPQHF. CDR3 nucleotide sequence: TGCGCCAGCAGCCAAGTTACAGGGAATCATCAGCCCCAGCATTTT.

This clone turned up a few times. The chain is built from TRBV9 and TRBJ2-5; 12 bases map to TRBD2. V gave up 6 bases and J gave up 3 bases; unmatched junction bases: 6. Germline-derived CDR1 and CDR2 are SGDLS and YYNGEE. The CDR3 length is 15 residues. CDR3: CASTTTSGGEETQYF. The CDR3 bases are TGTGCCAGCACTACGACTAGCGGGGGAGAAGAGACCCAGTACTTC.

V is TRBV5-1 and J is TRBJ1-5; 7 nucleotides match TRBD1. CDR1 SGHRS and CDR2 YFSETQ come from the germline V gene. The V gene end was trimmed by 1 base and the J gene end by 3 bases; junction bases not matched to a gene: 1. CDR3 size: 14 residues. The DNA for the CDR3 is TGCGCCAGCAGCTTGACAGGGGTCAATCAGCCCCAGCATTTT. Translating it yields CASSLTGVNQPQHF.

This chain links TRBV5-1 with TRBJ1-1; D not resolved. Trimming took 1 base from V and 1 from J, leaving 11 bases between them. The CDR3 consists of 15 residues. Germline CDR1 and CDR2: SGHRS and YFSETQ. The CDR3 nucleotides are TGCGCCAGCAGCTTGACGCGGGGTGGGAACACTGAAGCTTTCTTT. It specifies CASSLTRGGNTEAFF.

This clone has a handful of counts. V gene TRBV5-4 combines with J gene TRBJ2-5; D unresolved. The V end lost 4 bases, the J end lost 2 bases, and 9 bases lay between the germline ends. The CDR3 covers 13 residues. CDR1 and CDR2 (germline): SGHNT, YYREEE (reference sequence). The CDR3 nucleotides are TGTGCCAGCAGCCCAGACTGGCAAGAGACCCAGTACTTC. Its protein product is CASSPDWQETQYF. The full variable domain, rest sourced from reference TRBV5-4 and TRBJ2-5, is ETGVTQSPTHLIKTRGQQVTLRCSSQSGHNTVSWYQQALGQGPQFIFQYYREEENGRGNFPPRFSGLQFPNYSSELNVNALELDDSALYLCASSPDWQETQYFGPGTRLLVL.